Reported below is one T cell receptor beta chain. Its cognate antigen is unknown. Germline CDR1 is MGHRA and CDR2 is YSYEKL. V lost 4 bases and J lost 8, with 14 bases in between. The CDR3 loop spans 13 amino acids. This entry is derived from a study of beta chain features in type 1 diabetes. Points from the study as a whole: Shortening that was moderate but significant affected the TCRB CDR3s of Type 1 diabetes patients in all four CD4+ subsets.

The authors took one heparinised blood draw, averaging approximately 120 mL, from each donor. All of the isolated RNA was reverse transcribed, so expressed TCRB transcripts were sequenced. Some clones are missing from TCRdb's copy, which holds only in-frame ones; the method was immunoSEQ multiplex PCR. The sample holds roughly 400,000 clones, over 8.5% seen once. Input material: central memory CD4+ T cells from blood. This chain joins TRBV4-1 and TRBJ1-1; D uncertain. This sequence was found in a man aged 30-40 years with type 1 diabetes. The CDR3 nucleotides read TGCGCCAGCAGCCGAACAGAATTTCGAGAAGCTTTCTTT. This encodes CASSRTEFREAFF.